The present TCR beta chain was sequenced within a study of long-term antiretroviral therapy in people with HIV. With 2 bases removed from V and 0 bases from J, the gap between germline ends came to 23 bases. The CDR3 has 20 amino acids. Per the germline V gene, CDR1 is SGHNT and CDR2 is YENEEA. Roughly 0.85-10 million cryopreserved PBMC were held in samples before DNA extraction. Study-wide results and caveats: Increased diversity was seen after ART, yet it remained lower than in transplant donor controls. Clones that had undergone expansion before ART prevailed in the repertoire throughout all time points.

This was the immunoSEQ v3.0 assay at survey level. TCRdb's table, derived via immunoSEQ multiplex PCR, lists solely in-frame clones and lacks some. Among over 20,000 clones, around four fifths were seen once, and the ten largest hold roughly 4.5%. Concerning this clone: Its target is unknown.

V gene TRBV11-3 combines with J gene TRBJ1-5, with unresolved D. The material was unsorted PBMCs, obtained 0.5 years after starting antiretroviral therapy. The sequence derives from a man aged 18 to 29 with HIV. The CDR3 DNA follows: TGTGCCAGCAGCTTATCCGTTTTGGGTCTCTCGGGGTATAGCAATCAGCCCCAGCATTTT. Protein sequence: CASSLSVLGLSGYSNQPQHF.